One sample yielded the 2 T cell receptor beta chains listed below, sequenced in a study of blood T cells in healthy people across ages. Then a second PCR, running roughly 7 to 11 cycles, was carried out with a sample-barcoded 5' primer and a J-beta primer mix. TCRdb reprocessed the 5' RACE reads with MiXCR, giving one entry per CDR3 protein. The sample includes 750,000 to 1,000,000 distinct CDR3 sequences, under 35% seen only once; the top ten take around 9.6%. The same specimen was also included in a second study, on T cells of mothers and their children.

The specimen sequenced was blood. All receptors come from a woman aged 40 to 50 in good health.

This clonotype was found many times. V gene TRBV15 combines with J gene TRBJ2-7; D ambiguous. Looked up from germline, CDR1 is LNHNV and CDR2 is YYDKDF (reference sequence). There are 17 residues in the CDR3. With 3 bases removed from V and 2 bases from J, the gap between germline ends came to 20 bases. CDR3 coding DNA: TGTGCCACCAGCAGGACTCCAGGTAGTTCACCAACCTACGAGCAGTACTTC. It encodes CATSRTPGSSPTYEQYF. Complete variable domain (other parts from reference TRBV15 and TRBJ2-7): DAMVIQNPRYQVTQFGKPVTLSCSQTLNHNVMYWYQQKSSQAPKLLFHYYDKDFNNEADTPDNFQSRRPNTSFCFLDIRSPGLGDTAMYLCATSRTPGSSPTYEQYFGPGTRLTVT.

Details on this clonotype: Possible read error: a much larger clone is one base away. The V and J genes are TRBV5-4 and TRBJ2-1; 8 positions match TRBD2. CDR1 is SGHNT and CDR2 is YYREEE in the germline V gene (reference sequence). The CDR3 has 16 residues. Trimming cost V 2 bases and J 13 bases; bases outside gene matches: 17. The CDR3 reads CASSLAGAPPGETQFF. In nucleotides, the CDR3 is TGTGCCAGCAGCTTAGCGGGGGCCCCCCCAGGGGAGACCCAGTTCTTC.